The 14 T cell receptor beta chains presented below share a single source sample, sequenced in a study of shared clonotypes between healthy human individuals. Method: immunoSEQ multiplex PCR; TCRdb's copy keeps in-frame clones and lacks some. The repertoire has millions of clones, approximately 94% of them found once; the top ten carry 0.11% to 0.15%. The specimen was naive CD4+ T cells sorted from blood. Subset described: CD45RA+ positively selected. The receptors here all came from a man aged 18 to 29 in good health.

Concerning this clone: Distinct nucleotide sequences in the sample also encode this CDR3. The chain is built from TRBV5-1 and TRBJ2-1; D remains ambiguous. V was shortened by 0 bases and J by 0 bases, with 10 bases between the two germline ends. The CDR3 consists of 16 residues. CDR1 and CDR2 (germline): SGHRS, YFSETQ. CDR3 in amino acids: CASSLGVQSSYNEQFF. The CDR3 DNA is TGCGCCAGCAGCTTGGGAGTCCAGAGCTCCTACAATGAGCAGTTCTTC. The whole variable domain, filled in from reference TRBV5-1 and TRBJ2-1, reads KAGVTQTPRYLIKTRGQQVTLSCSPISGHRSVSWYQQTPGQGLQFLFEYFSETQRNKGNFPGRFSGRQFSNSRSEMNVSTLELGDSALYLCASSLGVQSSYNEQFFGPGTRLTVL.

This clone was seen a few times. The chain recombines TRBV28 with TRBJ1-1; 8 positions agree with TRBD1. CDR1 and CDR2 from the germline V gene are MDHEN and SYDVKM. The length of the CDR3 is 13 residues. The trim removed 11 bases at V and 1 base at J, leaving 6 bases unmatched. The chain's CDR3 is CAVDREGNTEAFF. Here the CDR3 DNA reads TGTGCCGTGGACAGGGAAGGGAACACTGAAGCTTTCTTT.

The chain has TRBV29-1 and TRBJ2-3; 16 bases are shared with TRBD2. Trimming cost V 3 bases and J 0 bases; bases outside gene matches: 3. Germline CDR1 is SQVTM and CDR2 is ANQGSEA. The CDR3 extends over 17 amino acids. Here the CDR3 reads CSVEGLAGGFSTDTQYF. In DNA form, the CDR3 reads TGCAGCGTTGAGGGACTAGCGGGAGGGTTTAGCACAGATACGCAGTATTTT.

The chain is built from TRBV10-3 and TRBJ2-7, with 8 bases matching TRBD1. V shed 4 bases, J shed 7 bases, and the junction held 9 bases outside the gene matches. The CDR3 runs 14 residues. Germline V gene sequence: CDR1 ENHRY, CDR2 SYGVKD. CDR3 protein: CAISVGRGPEEQYF. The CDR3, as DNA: TGTGCCATCAGTGTGGGCAGGGGGCCGGAAGAGCAGTACTTC.

The CDR3 spells CASHFRGIRTEAFF. The CDR3 DNA follows: TGTGCCAGTCATTTCAGGGGCATAAGGACTGAAGCTTTCTTT. The V call is TRBV19, the J call TRBJ1-1; TRBD1 might be the D (6 bases). Germline V lookup: CDR1 LNHDA, CDR2 SQIVND (reference sequence). V was clipped by 8 bases and J by 5 bases, with 18 bases between them. The length of the CDR3 is 14 residues.

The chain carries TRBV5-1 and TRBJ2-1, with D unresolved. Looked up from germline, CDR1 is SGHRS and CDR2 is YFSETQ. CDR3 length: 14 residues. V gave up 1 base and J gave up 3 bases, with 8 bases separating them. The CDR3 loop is CASSLFPGYNEQFF. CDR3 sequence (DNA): TGCGCCAGCAGCTTGTTCCCGGGCTACAATGAGCAGTTCTTC.

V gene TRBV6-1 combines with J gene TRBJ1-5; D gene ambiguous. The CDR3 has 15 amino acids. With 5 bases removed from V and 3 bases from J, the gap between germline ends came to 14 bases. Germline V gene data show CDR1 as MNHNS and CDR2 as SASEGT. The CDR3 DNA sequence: TGTGCCAGCAGTTCAAGCGAGGGATACAATCAGCCCCAGCATTTT. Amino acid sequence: CASSSSEGYNQPQHF.

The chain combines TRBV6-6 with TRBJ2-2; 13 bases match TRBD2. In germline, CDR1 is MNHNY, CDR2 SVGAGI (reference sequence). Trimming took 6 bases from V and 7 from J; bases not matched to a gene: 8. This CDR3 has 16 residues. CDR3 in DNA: TGTGCCAGCAGGGGAGGACTAGCGGGGGCGATCGGGGAGCTGTTTTTT. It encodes CASRGGLAGAIGELFF.

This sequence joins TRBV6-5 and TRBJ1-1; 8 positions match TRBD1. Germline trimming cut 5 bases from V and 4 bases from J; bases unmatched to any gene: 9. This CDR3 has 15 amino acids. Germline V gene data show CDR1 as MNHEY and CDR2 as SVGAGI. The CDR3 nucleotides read TGTGCCAGCAGTCGGACAGGGCTCGAGGGCACTGAAGCTTTCTTT. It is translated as CASSRTGLEGTEAFF.

CDR3 sequence (DNA): TGTGCCAGCGCCCGCAACGAGGTCAGTCTGGATTCACCCCTCCACTTT. Translation gives CASARNEVSLDSPLHF. The V call is TRBV7-9, the J call TRBJ1-6, with D unclear. V gave up 8 bases and J gave up 8 bases, with 22 bases separating them. This CDR3 is built from 16 residues. CDR1 and CDR2 (germline): SEHNR, FQNEAQ (reference sequence). Based on the CDR3 plus reference TRBV7-9 and TRBJ1-6, the full variable domain is DTGVSQNPRHKITKRGQNVTFRCDPISEHNRLYWYRQTLGQGPEFLTYFQNEAQLEKSRLLSDRFSAERPKGSFSTLEIQRTEQGDSAMYLCASARNEVSLDSPLHFGNGTRLTVT.

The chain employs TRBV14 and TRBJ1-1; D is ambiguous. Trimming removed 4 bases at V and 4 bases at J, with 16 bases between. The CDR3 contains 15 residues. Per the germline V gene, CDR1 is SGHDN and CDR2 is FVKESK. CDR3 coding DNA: TGTGCCAGCAGCCCTCTGCGGTCTTTGCGCACTGAAGCTTTCTTT. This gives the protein CASSPLRSLRTEAFF.

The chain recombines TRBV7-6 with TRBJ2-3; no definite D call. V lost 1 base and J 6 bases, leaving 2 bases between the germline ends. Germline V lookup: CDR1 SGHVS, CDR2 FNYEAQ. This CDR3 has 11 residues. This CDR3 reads CASSLDDTQYF. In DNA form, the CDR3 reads TGTGCCAGCAGCTTAGATGATACGCAGTATTTT. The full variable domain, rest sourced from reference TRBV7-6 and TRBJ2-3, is GAGVSQSPRYKVTKRGQDVALRCDPISGHVSLYWYRQALGQGPEFLTYFNYEAQQDKSGLPNDRFSAERPEGSISTLTIQRTEQRDSAMYRCASSLDDTQYFGPGTRLTVL.

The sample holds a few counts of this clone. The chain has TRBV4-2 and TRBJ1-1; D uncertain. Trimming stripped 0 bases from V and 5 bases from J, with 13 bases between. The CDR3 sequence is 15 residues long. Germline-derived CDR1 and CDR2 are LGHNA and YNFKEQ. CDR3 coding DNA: TGTGCCAGCAGCCAAGATCTACTCGGACGAACTGAAGCTTTCTTT. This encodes CASSQDLLGRTEAFF.

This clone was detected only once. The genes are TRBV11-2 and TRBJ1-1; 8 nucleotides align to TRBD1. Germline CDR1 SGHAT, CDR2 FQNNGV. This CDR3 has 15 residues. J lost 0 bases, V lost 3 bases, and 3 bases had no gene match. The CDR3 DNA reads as TGTGCCAGCAGCTTCACAGGGGGGGTGAACACTGAAGCTTTCTTT. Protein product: CASSFTGGVNTEAFF.